This record looks at one TCR beta chain sequence and its context. Its target is unknown. This record comes from a study of tumor and adjacent non-tumor tissue in lung cancer. Whole-study context: On average, productive TCRbeta reads reached some 4.4 million per sample.

The study, taken as a whole, reports: Top 100 clones took a larger repertoire share in normal lung. Significantly higher TCR diversity was found in tumor than normal lung. Patients with more diverse tumor TCRs had worse survival.

The library came from three nested PCR rounds adapted from ARM-PCR protocols. TCRdb processed the multiplex PCR reads anew with MiXCR; each CDR3 protein has one entry. The table includes about 60,000 distinct CDR3 sequences, around two thirds detected once. RNA was extracted from bulk tissue without any cell sorting. This non-tumor lung sample came from over 3 cm beyond the tumor edge. CDR1 is MDHEN and CDR2 is SYDVKM in the germline V gene. With V trimmed by 3 bases and J by 6 bases, 11 bases remained unmatched. This CDR3 has 18 amino acids. The chain joins TRBV28 to TRBJ2-3, with TRBD2 identical over 14 bases. The sample consisted of distant non-tumor lung tissue. The sequence derives from a man between 65 and 85 years old with non-small cell lung cancer. In nucleotides, the CDR3 is TGTGCCAGCAGTTTGCCGGGGGCGACTAGCGGGAGGGATGATACGCAGTATTTT. This codes for CASSLPGATSGRDDTQYF.